This T cell receptor beta chain was identified during a study of radiation and T cells in renal cell carcinoma. Regarding time point: blood 4 weeks post-SBRT, at nephrectomy. Treatment here: 15 Gy SBRT to primary tumor, nephrectomy 4 weeks later. This renal cell carcinoma was of the clear cell type. Sequencing was performed with immunoSEQ multiplex PCR; in TCRdb, only in-frame clones are kept and a portion is missing. Among about 170,000 clones, roughly nine tenths were seen once, and the ten largest hold approximately 10%. Deletions cut 5 bases from V and 7 bases from J, with 15 bases between. CDR3 size: 13 residues. In germline, CDR1 is LNHDA, CDR2 SQIVND (reference sequence).

The chain uses TRBV19 and TRBJ2-7; D gene unclear. The sequencing here drew on blood, taken from a patient whose treatment included radiotherapy and nephrectomy. The origin of this receptor is a woman aged 50 to 65 with renal cell carcinoma. CDR3 in amino acids: CASSPSGPLEQYF. In DNA form, the CDR3 reads TGTGCCAGTAGTCCCTCCGGACCATTGGAGCAGTACTTC.